The rows below give T cell receptor beta chains drawn from one sample of a study of neurological immune-mediated disorders. In TCRdb, the 5' RACE reads were re-called with MiXCR into one record per CDR3 protein. The table records tens of thousands of distinct CDR3 sequences, more than 3% of them present only once. The source material was PBMCs. The receptors were sampled from a woman aged 55-70 years with multiple sclerosis. CDR3s include the opening cysteine and the closing phenylalanine or tryptophan. Each record gives: D gene, J gene, clone size, V gene, CDR3 protein, CDR3 DNA. The D gene is left open where the match is weak. Size is stated as how often the clone was seen (once, few, many) or a class if it is expanded.

>TRBD2|TRBJ2-5|many|TRBV2
CATRKEASGQETQYF
TGTGCCACCCGAAAAGAAGCTAGCGGGCAAGAGACCCAGTACTTC
>TRBD1|TRBJ1-5|many|TRBV20-1
CSASHGDRGGQPQHF
TGCAGTGCTAGTCACGGGGACAGGGGAGGGCAGCCCCAGCATTTT
>-|TRBJ1-1|many|TRBV20-1
CSAPDRLNTEAFF
TGCAGTGCCCCGGACAGACTGAACACTGAAGCTTTCTTT
>-|TRBJ2-5|few|TRBV28
CASSFPGFPETQYF
TGTGCCAGCAGTTTTCCAGGGTTTCCGGAGACCCAGTACTTC
>-|TRBJ2-2|few|TRBV7-7
CASSLESLTGELFF
TGTGCCAGCAGCTTAGAGAGCCTGACCGGGGAGCTGTTTTTT
>-|TRBJ2-2|many|TRBV5-6
CASSLTGPGELFF
TGTGCCAGCAGCTTGACAGGGCCCGGGGAGCTGTTTTTT
>-|TRBJ1-5|many|TRBV4-1
CASSQVTLLDSNQPQHF
TGCGCCAGCAGCCAAGTCACTTTACTTGATAGCAATCAGCCCCAGCATTTT
>TRBD2|TRBJ2-5|many|TRBV5-1
CASSLGLAGEWETQYF
TGCGCCAGCAGCTTAGGACTAGCGGGGGAATGGGAGACCCAGTACTTC
>-|TRBJ1-1|few|TRBV7-9
CASSLVGQRNTEAFF
TGTGCCAGCAGCTTAGTTGGACAGCGGAACACTGAAGCTTTCTTT
>TRBD2|TRBJ2-7|many|TRBV2
CASSAGGLYEQYF
TGTGCCAGCAGCGCGGGGGGGCTCTACGAGCAGTACTTC
>-|TRBJ2-1|many|TRBV11-2
CASSLGHYNEQFF
TGTGCCAGCAGCTTAGGTCATTACAATGAGCAGTTCTTC
>TRBD1|TRBJ1-1|many|TRBV20-1
CSATGTANTEAFF
TGCAGTGCTACCGGGACAGCGAACACTGAAGCTTTCTTT
>-|TRBJ1-2|many|TRBV5-1
CASSLGQVVGYGYTF
TGCGCCAGCAGCTTGGGACAGGTGGTTGGCTATGGCTACACCTTC
>-|TRBJ2-1|many|TRBV7-8
CASSSPPDNEQFF
TGTGCCAGCAGCTCCCCCCCTGACAATGAGCAGTTCTTC
>-|TRBJ2-1|many|TRBV20-1
CSASGGSLGSNEQFF
TGCAGTGCTAGCGGTGGAAGCCTCGGAAGCAATGAGCAGTTCTTC
>-|TRBJ2-1|many|TRBV5-1
CASLWRGRGDEQFF
TGCGCCAGCCTCTGGAGGGGGCGCGGGGATGAGCAGTTCTTC
>-|TRBJ2-7|many|TRBV7-9
CASGDTNSYEQYF
TGTGCCAGCGGGGACACGAACTCCTACGAGCAGTACTTC
>-|TRBJ1-5|many|TRBV24-1
CATSDSRGGSWSQHF
TGTGCCACCAGTGACTCGAGGGGGGGCTCTTGGTCCCAGCATTTT
>-|TRBJ1-5|many|TRBV12-3/TRBV12-4
CASSWADSNQPQHF
TGTGCCAGCAGTTGGGCAGATAGCAATCAGCCCCAGCATTTT
>-|TRBJ2-1|many|TRBV5-6
CASSLGLQAYNEQFF
TGTGCCAGCAGCTTGGGTCTACAGGCCTACAATGAGCAGTTCTTC